The following is a T cell receptor beta chain sequence with its context. V shed 0 bases, J shed 6 bases, and the junction held 12 bases outside the gene matches. The CDR3 has 19 residues. Germline V lookup: CDR1 SGHTA, CDR2 FQGNSA. This entry is derived from a study of blood T cell repertoires in COVID-19. Produced via immunoSEQ multiplex PCR; TCRdb's table is partial and in-frame only. The profile covers some 190,000 clones, with less than 85% appearing a single time and roughly 7.8% taken by the ten largest. The chain recombines TRBV7-2 with TRBJ2-1; 12 bases are a match to TRBD2. Sequenced: peripheral blood. The sequence was collected from a woman of 80 years or more with COVID-19, enrolled during active disease. The DNA of the CDR3 is TGTGCCAGCAGCTTAGCTCTCCGGCTAGCGGGGGGGCTCTCCAATGAGCAGTTCTTC. Its protein is CASSLALRLAGGLSNEQFF.